Listed below are T cell receptor beta chains from one sample, sequenced in a study of CD8 T cells in Susac syndrome. TCRdb re-analysed the immunoSEQ multiplex PCR reads in MiXCR, keeping a single row per CDR3 protein. The sample lists under 200,000 distinct CDR3 sequences; 85% to 95% were seen once. The specimen was CD8+ T cells from PBMCs. These receptors all come from a human donor with Susac syndrome. The CDR3 runs from the conserved cysteine through the conserved F or W. The D gene is left open where the match is weak. Clone size appears in some rows only: once, few, many, or a class for an expanded clone.

>TRBD1|TRBV29-1|-|TRBJ1-2
TGCAGCGCATCAGGGGGAATCTATGGCCACACCTTC
CSASGGIYGHTF
>TRBD1|TRBV7-9|-|TRBJ2-7
TGTGCCAGCAGCCCCGGGACAGGGGGCGTTAGCTACGAGCAGTACTTC
CASSPGTGGVSYEQYF
>-|TRBV4-1|-|TRBJ2-4
TGCGCCAGCAGCCCCTCCCAGCTACTAAAAACCATTCAGTACTTC
CASSPSQLLKTIQYF
>TRBD2|TRBV30|-|TRBJ2-1
TGTGCCTGGAGTGTATTAAGCGGGGGGGCCGGGTTGGACAATGAGCAGTTCTTC
CAWSVLSGGAGLDNEQFF
>-|TRBV7-9|-|TRBJ2-1
TGTGCCAGCAGAGCCGGGACTGAGCAGTTCTTC
CASRAGTEQFF
>TRBD1|TRBV20-1|-|TRBJ1-1
TGCAGTGCTAGAGACTTACAGGGGGCGCGTACTGAAGCTTTCTTT
CSARDLQGARTEAFF
>TRBD2|TRBV4-1|-|TRBJ2-7
TGCGCCAGCAGCCCCTCCAGCGGGAGGGCCGTATACGAGCAGTACTTC
CASSPSSGRAVYEQYF
>-|TRBV29-1|-|TRBJ2-6
TGCAGCGTGGACGAGGGTCGCTCTGGGGCCAACGTCCTGACTTTC
CSVDEGRSGANVLTF
>TRBD1|TRBV20-1|-|TRBJ1-1
TGCAGTGTTACAACGGGACAGGACACTGAAGCTTTCTTT
CSVTTGQDTEAFF
>-|TRBV7-9|-|TRBJ2-1
TGTGCCAGCAGCCGACAAGCGGACAATGAGCAGTTCTTC
CASSRQADNEQFF
>TRBD1|TRBV27|-|TRBJ1-1
TGTGCCAGCAGTTCGGGACAGTCACTCACTGAAGCTTTCTTT
CASSSGQSLTEAFF
>-|TRBV27|-|TRBJ1-1
TGTGCCAGCAGTCTATTTTCCGTTAACACTGAAGCTTTCTTT
CASSLFSVNTEAFF
>-|TRBV11-2|-|TRBJ1-5
TGTGCCAGCAGCTTTCAGGGTAATCAGCCCCAGCATTTT
CASSFQGNQPQHF
>-|TRBV7-3|-|TRBJ2-1
TGTGCCAGCAGCTCCAGCCTGGGAGAGAATGAGCAGTTCTTC
CASSSSLGENEQFF
>TRBD1|TRBV6-5|-|TRBJ1-5
TGTGCCAGCAGTTACTGGGCGGGGACAGATTCCCCCAATCAGCCCCAGCATTTT
CASSYWAGTDSPNQPQHF
>TRBD1|TRBV20-1|-|TRBJ2-1
TGCAGTGCTAGACGGGACAGGGAGGAAAATGAGCAGTTCTTC
CSARRDREENEQFF
>-|TRBV30|once|TRBJ1-1
TGTGCCTGGAGTCTAGGGACCGGCACTGAAGCTTTCTTT
CAWSLGTGTEAFF
>-|TRBV20-1|once|TRBJ2-7
TGCAGTGCTAGACGGGCAAACGAGCAGTACTTC
CSARRANEQYF
>TRBD1|TRBV4-1|-|TRBJ1-6
TGCGCCAGCAGCCAACAAGGACAGGGAAATTCACCCCTCCACTTT
CASSQQGQGNSPLHF
>-|TRBV27|-|TRBJ2-7
TGTGCCAGCAGCCCTGACGGGGGGCCGGGACGGGAGCAGTACTTC
CASSPDGGPGREQYF
>TRBD1|TRBV30|-|TRBJ1-4
TGTGCCTGGAGTGTAGGGGGCAATGAAAAACTGTTTTTT
CAWSVGGNEKLFF
>-|TRBV20-1|-|TRBJ1-2
TGCAGTGCTAGAGATTTACAGGCACAAGCTAACTATGGCTACACCTTC
CSARDLQAQANYGYTF
>-|TRBV19|-|TRBJ1-5
TGTGCCAGTAACGAGAACAGGGATAATCAGCCCCAGCATTTT
CASNENRDNQPQHF
>TRBD2|TRBV20-1|-|TRBJ2-3
TGCAGTGCTAGAGATTTAGGGATAGCGGGGGGCCCGGCGGATACGCAGTATTTT
CSARDLGIAGGPADTQYF
>TRBD2|TRBV7-2|-|TRBJ2-1
TGTGCCAGCAGCTGGAGGACTAGCGAGAACAATGAGCAGTTCTTC
CASSWRTSENNEQFF
>-|TRBV24-1|-|TRBJ2-2
TGTGCCACAGGCTGGGCAGGGGAGGCCGGGGAGCTGTTTTTT
CATGWAGEAGELFF
>TRBD2|TRBV11-2|-|TRBJ2-3
TGTGCCAGCAGCTTCTTTGGACTAGCGGGAGACACAGATACGCAGTATTTT
CASSFFGLAGDTDTQYF
>TRBD1|TRBV13|-|TRBJ1-4
TGTGCCAGCAGCCCCCAGGGACAGACTAATGAAAAACTGTTTTTT
CASSPQGQTNEKLFF